Below are 15 T cell receptor beta chains sequenced from a single sample in a study of T cell responses to AZD1222 COVID-19 vaccine. Sequencing was performed with immunoSEQ multiplex PCR; in TCRdb, only in-frame clones are kept and a portion is missing. The profile shows more than 95,000 clones, approximately 82% of them singletons. Sequenced material: peripheral blood, taken 28 days after the second AZD1222 dose. The receptors here all came from an adult who received the AZD1222 COVID-19 vaccine.

The chain combines TRBV24-1 with TRBJ1-5, with TRBD1 matching 8 bases. Germline lookup yields CDR1 KGHDR and CDR2 SFDVKD. The CDR3 consists of 16 residues. Trimming cost V 2 bases and J 3 bases; bases outside gene matches: 5. The chain's CDR3 is CATSDSGRGPNQPQHF. In nucleotides, the CDR3 is TGTGCCACCAGTGATTCGGGCAGGGGGCCCAATCAGCCCCAGCATTTT.

This chain links TRBV5-1 with TRBJ1-1; 7 bases map to TRBD1. The ends lost 5 bases at V and 8 bases at J; junction bases unmatched: 3. Germline V lookup: CDR1 SGHRS, CDR2 YFSETQ. The CDR3 length is 11 residues. CDR3 bases: TGCGCCAGCAGGGAGGACAGGGAAGCTTTCTTT. This translates into CASREDREAFF.

The genes are TRBV5-4 and TRBJ2-5; D remains ambiguous. Germline values: CDR1 SGHNT, CDR2 YYREEE (reference sequence). Trimming pared 2 bases from V and 3 bases from J, leaving 5 bases between. This CDR3 contains 12 residues. Written as DNA, the CDR3 is TGTGCCAGCAGCTTCGGAAAAGAGACCCAGTACTTC. This gives the protein CASSFGKETQYF.

V is TRBV6-2 or TRBV6-3 and J is TRBJ1-6; D call uncertain. Trimming pared 4 bases from V and 10 bases from J, leaving 17 bases between. This CDR3 region has 15 residues. The V gene's germline CDR1 is MNHEY and CDR2 SVGEGT. The CDR3 sequence: CASSSPGLAASPLHF. The CDR3 DNA sequence: TGTGCCAGCAGTTCCCCTGGGCTGGCGGCGTCACCCCTCCACTTT.

V is TRBV6-5 and J is TRBJ2-1; TRBD2 matches at 12 bases. Germline CDR1 MNHEY, CDR2 SVGAGI. The CDR3 has 15 residues. Trimming cost V 4 bases and J 7 bases; bases outside gene matches: 5. CDR3 amino acids: CASSSGLAGGNEQFF. Here the CDR3 DNA reads TGTGCCAGCAGTTCCGGTCTAGCGGGGGGGAATGAGCAGTTCTTC.

As to this clone: Mismatch with germline at one junction end may stem from a read error. The rearrangement uses TRBV7-7 and TRBJ1-4; a weak D match, TRBD1 (5 bases). CDR1 SSHAT and CDR2 FNYEAQ come from the germline V gene (reference sequence). The CDR3 consists of 14 residues. The CDR3 nucleotides read TGTGCTAGCAGCCCCGCGGAAAGGGGAGAAAAACTGTTTTTT. This codes for CASSPAERGEKLFF.

This clone was counted once. This rearrangement joins TRBV10-3 to TRBJ2-7; 7 nucleotides match TRBD1. Trimming at V came to 8 bases and at J to 6 bases, leaving 10 bases not matched to a gene. CDR1 and CDR2 from the germline V gene are ENHRY and SYGVKD. This CDR3 comprises 13 residues. CDR3 in amino acids: CAICQDRVAEQYF. Written as DNA, the CDR3 is TGTGCCATCTGCCAAGACAGGGTAGCCGAGCAGTACTTC.

This clone was seen a single time. The CDR3, as DNA: TGCGCCAGCAGCCAACAGGGCGCCGGAAACACCATATATTTT. Encoded protein: CASSQQGAGNTIYF. J is TRBJ1-3 and V is TRBV5-1; TRBD1 is a possible D gene (6 bases). Germline-derived CDR1 and CDR2 are SGHRS and YFSETQ. V was clipped by 4 bases and J by 4 bases, with 12 bases between them. This CDR3 has 14 residues.

The genes are TRBV11-2 and TRBJ1-2; D is uncertain. The CDR3 has 14 amino acids. Trimming took off 5 bases at V and 3 bases at J, with 13 bases between the two ends. Per the germline V gene, CDR1 is SGHAT and CDR2 is FQNNGV. CDR3 loop: CASSQDNSYYGYTF. For the CDR3, the DNA is TGTGCCAGCAGCCAAGACAACAGCTACTATGGCTACACCTTC.

The V gene is TRBV6-5, the J gene TRBJ1-6, with TRBD1 identical over 7 bases. The CDR3 is 15 amino acids. V was pared by 0 bases and J by 11 bases, with 7 bases of the junction left unmatched. CDR1 and CDR2 (germline): MNHEY, SVGAGI. CDR3 in DNA: TGTGCCAGCAGTTACTCAGGAGGGACAGTTACACCCCTCCACTTT. It specifies CASSYSGGTVTPLHF.

This clone occurred a few times. The V call is TRBV4-2, the J call TRBJ1-1; 8 bases match TRBD1. Per germline, CDR1 LGHNA and CDR2 YNFKEQ. V dropped 3 bases and J dropped 8; count of bases not matched to a gene: 11. The CDR3 has 15 residues. The CDR3 region has the DNA TGTGCCAGCAGCCATGGGTACAGGGGGACGAGGGAAGCTTTCTTT. Translated, it gives CASSHGYRGTREAFF.

The V call is TRBV6-5, the J call TRBJ1-5; a possible D gene is TRBD1 (6 bases). Germline V gene lookup returns CDR1 MNHEY and CDR2 SVGAGI. CDR3 size: 14 residues. V lost 6 bases to trimming and J lost 7 bases, with 16 bases between them. This CDR3 is CASRDSSDGQPQHF. CDR3 coding DNA: TGTGCCAGCAGGGACAGTTCAGACGGCCAGCCCCAGCATTTT.

This clone is a singleton in its sample. The CDR3 DNA is TGTGCCAGCAGCTTAGGCAAGAACACCGGGGAGCTGTTTTTT. This sequence encodes CASSLGKNTGELFF. This chain joins TRBV7-3 and TRBJ2-2; D remains unclear. Germline V gene data show CDR1 as SGHTA and CDR2 as FQGTGA. Trimming removed 2 bases from V and 1 base from J, with 5 bases in between. The CDR3 length is 14 residues.

The CDR3 loop reads CASSSTGDPNYGYTF. Written as DNA, the CDR3 is TGTGCCAGCAGTAGCACAGGGGACCCTAACTATGGCTACACCTTC. This chain links TRBV6-5 with TRBJ1-2; 7 bases align to TRBD1. Germline CDR1 MNHEY, CDR2 SVGAGI. The ends lost 5 bases at V and 0 bases at J; junction bases unmatched: 6. This CDR3 has 15 amino acids.

The V call is TRBV11-3, the J call TRBJ2-7; possibly TRBD1 for D (7 bases). V was pared by 3 bases and J by 8 bases, with 14 bases between. In germline, CDR1 is SGHNT, CDR2 YENEEA. This CDR3 has 13 amino acids. The CDR3: CASSFRGAGKQYF. Written as DNA, the CDR3 is TGTGCCAGCAGCTTCAGGGGGGCGGGGAAGCAGTACTTC. The full variable domain, rest sourced from reference TRBV11-3 and TRBJ2-7, is EAGVVQSPRYKIIEKKQPVAFWCNPISGHNTLYWYLQNLGQGPELLIRYENEEAVDDSQLPKDRFSAERLKGVDSTLKIQPAELGDSAVYLCASSFRGAGKQYFGPGTRLTVT.